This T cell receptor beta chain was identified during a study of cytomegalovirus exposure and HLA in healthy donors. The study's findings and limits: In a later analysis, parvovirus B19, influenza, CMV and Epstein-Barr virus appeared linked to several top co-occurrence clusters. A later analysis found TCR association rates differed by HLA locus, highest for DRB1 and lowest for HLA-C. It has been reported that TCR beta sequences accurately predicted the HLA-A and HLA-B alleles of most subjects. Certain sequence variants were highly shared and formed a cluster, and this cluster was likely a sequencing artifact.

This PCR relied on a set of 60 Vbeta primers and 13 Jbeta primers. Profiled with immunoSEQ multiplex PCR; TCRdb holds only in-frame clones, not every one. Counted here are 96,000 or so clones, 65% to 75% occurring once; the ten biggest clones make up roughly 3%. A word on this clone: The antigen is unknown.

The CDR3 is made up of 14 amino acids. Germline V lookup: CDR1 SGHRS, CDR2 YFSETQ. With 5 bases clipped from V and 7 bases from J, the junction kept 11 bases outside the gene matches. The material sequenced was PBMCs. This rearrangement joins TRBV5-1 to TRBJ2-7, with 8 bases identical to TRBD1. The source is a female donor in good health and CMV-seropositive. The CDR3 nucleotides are TGCGCCAGCAGTTCGACAGGGGTGCGTTGGGAGCAGTACTTC. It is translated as CASSSTGVRWEQYF.